The present TCR beta chain was sequenced within a study of cytomegalovirus exposure and HLA in healthy donors. Germline CDR1 and CDR2: LNHNV and YYDKDF (reference sequence). J was trimmed by 0 bases and V by 4 bases; bases with no gene match: 2. This CDR3 is 16 amino acids long. The table came from immunoSEQ multiplex PCR; TCRdb's copy has only in-frame clones and leaves some out. This table holds roughly 220,000 clones, 75% to 95% found once. The source is a woman aged 18-29 years in good health and CMV-seronegative. Sample: PBMCs. The J gene is TRBJ1-4, the V gene TRBV15; 10 bases match TRBD1. CDR3: CATSKGQGPTNEKLFF. CDR3 DNA: TGTGCCACCAGCAAGGGACAGGGGCCAACTAATGAAAAACTGTTTTTT. The full variable domain, rest sourced from reference TRBV15 and TRBJ1-4, is DAMVIQNPRYQVTQFGKPVTLSCSQTLNHNVMYWYQQKSSQAPKLLFHYYDKDFNNEADTPDNFQSRRPNTSFCFLDIRSPGLGDTAMYLCATSKGQGPTNEKLFFGSGTQLSVL.